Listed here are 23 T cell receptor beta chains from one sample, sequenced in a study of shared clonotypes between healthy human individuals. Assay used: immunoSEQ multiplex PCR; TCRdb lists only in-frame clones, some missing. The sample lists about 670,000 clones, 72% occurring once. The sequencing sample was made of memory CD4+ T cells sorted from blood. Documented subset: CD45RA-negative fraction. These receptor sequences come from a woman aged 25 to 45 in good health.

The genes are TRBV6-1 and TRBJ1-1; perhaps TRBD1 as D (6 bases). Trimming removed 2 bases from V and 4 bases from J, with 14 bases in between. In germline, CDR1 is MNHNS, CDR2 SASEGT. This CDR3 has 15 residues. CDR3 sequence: CASSEWGGGGTEAFF. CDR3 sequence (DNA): TGTGCCAGCAGTGAATGGGGGGGAGGGGGCACTGAAGCTTTCTTT.

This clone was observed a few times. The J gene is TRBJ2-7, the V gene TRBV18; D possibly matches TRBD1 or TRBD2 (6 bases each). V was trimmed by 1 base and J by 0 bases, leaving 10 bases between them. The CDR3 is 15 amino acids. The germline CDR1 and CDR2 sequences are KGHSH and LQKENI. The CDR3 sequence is CASSPQGGSSYEQYF. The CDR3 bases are TGTGCCAGCTCACCACAAGGGGGGAGCTCCTACGAGCAGTACTTC.

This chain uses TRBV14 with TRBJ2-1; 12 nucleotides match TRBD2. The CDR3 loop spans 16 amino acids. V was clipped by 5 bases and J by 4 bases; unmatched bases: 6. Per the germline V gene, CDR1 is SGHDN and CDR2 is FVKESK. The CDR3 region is CASSKLGLAGYNEQFF. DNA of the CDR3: TGTGCCAGCAGCAAACTCGGACTAGCGGGGTACAATGAGCAGTTCTTC.

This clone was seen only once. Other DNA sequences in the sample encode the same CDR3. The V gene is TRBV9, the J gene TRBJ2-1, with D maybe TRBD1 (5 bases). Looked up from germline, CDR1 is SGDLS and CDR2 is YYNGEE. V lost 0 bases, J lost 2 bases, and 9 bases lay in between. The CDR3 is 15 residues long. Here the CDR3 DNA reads TGTGCCAGCAGCGTAGGTCAGGGTACCTACAATGAGCAGTTCTTC. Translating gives CASSVGQGTYNEQFF.

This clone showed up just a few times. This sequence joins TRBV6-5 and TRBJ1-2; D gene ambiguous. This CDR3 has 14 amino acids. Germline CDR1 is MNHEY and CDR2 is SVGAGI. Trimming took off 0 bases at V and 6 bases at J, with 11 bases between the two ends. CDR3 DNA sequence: TGTGCCAGCAGTTACTCCGGAGGGATGAATGGCTACACCTTC. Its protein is CASSYSGGMNGYTF.

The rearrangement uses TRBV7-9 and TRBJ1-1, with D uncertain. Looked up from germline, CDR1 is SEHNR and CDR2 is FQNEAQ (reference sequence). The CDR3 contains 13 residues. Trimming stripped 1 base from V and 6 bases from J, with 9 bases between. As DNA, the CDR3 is TGTGCCAGCAGCTTAGTTGACGGGGCTGAAGCTTTCTTT. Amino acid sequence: CASSLVDGAEAFF.

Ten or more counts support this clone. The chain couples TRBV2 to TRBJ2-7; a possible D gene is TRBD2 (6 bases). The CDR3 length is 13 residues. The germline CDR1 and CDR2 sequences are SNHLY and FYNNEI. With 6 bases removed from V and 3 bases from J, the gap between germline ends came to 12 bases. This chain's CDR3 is CASRGDFFYEQYF. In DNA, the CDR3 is TGTGCCAGCAGGGGGGACTTCTTCTACGAGCAGTACTTC. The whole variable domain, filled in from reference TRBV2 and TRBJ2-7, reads EPEVTQTPSHQVTQMGQEVILRCVPISNHLYFYWYRQILGQKVEFLVSFYNNEISEKSEIFDDQFSVERPDGSNFTLKIRSTKLEDSAMYFCASRGDFFYEQYFGPGTRLTVT.

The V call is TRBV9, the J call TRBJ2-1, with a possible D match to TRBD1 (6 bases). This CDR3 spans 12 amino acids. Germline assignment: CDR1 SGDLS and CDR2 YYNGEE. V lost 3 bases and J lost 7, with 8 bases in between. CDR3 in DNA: TGTGCCAGCAGCGGGACAGTTAATGAGCAGTTCTTC. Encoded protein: CASSGTVNEQFF.

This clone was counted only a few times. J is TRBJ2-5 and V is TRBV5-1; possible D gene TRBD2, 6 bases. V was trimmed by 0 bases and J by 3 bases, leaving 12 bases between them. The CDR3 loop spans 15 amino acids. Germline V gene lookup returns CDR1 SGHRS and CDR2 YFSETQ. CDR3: CASSLVRGGKETQYF. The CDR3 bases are TGCGCCAGCAGCTTGGTCCGGGGCGGGAAAGAGACCCAGTACTTC. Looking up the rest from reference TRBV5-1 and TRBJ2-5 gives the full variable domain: KAGVTQTPRYLIKTRGQQVTLSCSPISGHRSVSWYQQTPGQGLQFLFEYFSETQRNKGNFPGRFSGRQFSNSRSEMNVSTLELGDSALYLCASSLVRGGKETQYFGPGTRLLVL.

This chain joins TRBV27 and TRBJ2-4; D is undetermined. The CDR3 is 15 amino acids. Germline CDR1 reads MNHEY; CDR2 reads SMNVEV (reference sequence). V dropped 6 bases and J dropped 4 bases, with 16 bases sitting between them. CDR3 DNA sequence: TGTGCCAGCAGCCCCACATATTTTGGTAAAAACATTCAGTACTTC. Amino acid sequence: CASSPTYFGKNIQYF.

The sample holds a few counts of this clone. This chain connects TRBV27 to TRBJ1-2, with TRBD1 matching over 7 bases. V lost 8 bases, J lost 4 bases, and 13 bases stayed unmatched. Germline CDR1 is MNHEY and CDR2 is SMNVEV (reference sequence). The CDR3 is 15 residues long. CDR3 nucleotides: TGTGCCAGCGAGATCCCAAGGGGGCCCCTCTATGGCTACACCTTC. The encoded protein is CASEIPRGPLYGYTF.

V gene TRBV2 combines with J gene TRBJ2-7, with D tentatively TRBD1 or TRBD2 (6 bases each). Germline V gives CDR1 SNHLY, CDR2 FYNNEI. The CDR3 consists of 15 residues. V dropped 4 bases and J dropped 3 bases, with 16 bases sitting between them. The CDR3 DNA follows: TGTGCCAGCAGTGGAGGGGGGCAGCTCAGCTACGAGCAGTACTTC. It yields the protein CASSGGGQLSYEQYF.

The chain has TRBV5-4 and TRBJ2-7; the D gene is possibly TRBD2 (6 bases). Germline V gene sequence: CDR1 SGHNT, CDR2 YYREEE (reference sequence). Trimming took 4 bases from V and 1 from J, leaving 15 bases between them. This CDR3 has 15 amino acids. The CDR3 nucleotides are TGTGCCAGCAGCAATCGACGGGACTTGTCCTACGAGCAGTACTTC. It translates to CASSNRRDLSYEQYF.

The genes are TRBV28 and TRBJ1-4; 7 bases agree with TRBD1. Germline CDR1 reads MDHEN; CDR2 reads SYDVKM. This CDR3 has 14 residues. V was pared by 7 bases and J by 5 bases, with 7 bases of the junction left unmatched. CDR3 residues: CASIRGSGNEKLFF. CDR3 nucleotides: TGTGCCAGCATCAGGGGGTCGGGAAATGAAAAACTGTTTTTT.

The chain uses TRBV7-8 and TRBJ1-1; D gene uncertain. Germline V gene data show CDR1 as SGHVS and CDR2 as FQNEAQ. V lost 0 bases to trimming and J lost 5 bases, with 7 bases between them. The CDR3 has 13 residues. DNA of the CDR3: TGTGCCAGCAGCTTAGCGTGGCAAACTGAAGCTTTCTTT. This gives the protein CASSLAWQTEAFF.

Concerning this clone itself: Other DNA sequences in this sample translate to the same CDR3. Here the CDR3 reads CASSVQGANTEAFF. The CDR3 DNA reads as TGTGCCAGCAGTGTACAGGGGGCCAACACTGAAGCTTTCTTT. The chain carries TRBV6-1 and TRBJ1-1, with 9 bases lining up with TRBD1. Germline lookup yields CDR1 MNHNS and CDR2 SASEGT. Unmatched junction bases numbered 2, after V lost 4 bases and J lost 2 bases. CDR3 length: 14 amino acids.

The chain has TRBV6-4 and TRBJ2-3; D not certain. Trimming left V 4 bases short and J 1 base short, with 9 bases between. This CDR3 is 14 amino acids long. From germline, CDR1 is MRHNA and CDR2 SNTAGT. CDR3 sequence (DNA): TGTGCCAGCAGTGGAAACAGCGGCACAGATACGCAGTATTTT. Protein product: CASSGNSGTDTQYF.

The CDR3 loop is CASSLKGAQYF. In DNA form, the CDR3 reads TGTGCCAGCAGCTTGAAAGGGGCGCAGTATTTT. The chain is built from TRBV5-4 and TRBJ2-3, with TRBD1 as a possible D gene (5 bases). Germline CDR1 SGHNT, CDR2 YYREEE (reference sequence). The germline V and J ends were trimmed by 1 base and 10 bases, with 7 bases remaining between them. This CDR3 is 11 amino acids long.

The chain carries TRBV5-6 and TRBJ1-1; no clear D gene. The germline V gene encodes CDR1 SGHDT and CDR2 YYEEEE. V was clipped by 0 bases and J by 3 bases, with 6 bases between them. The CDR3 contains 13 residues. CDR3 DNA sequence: TGTGCCAGCAGCTTGGACATCCACACTGAAGCTTTCTTT. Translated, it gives CASSLDIHTEAFF.

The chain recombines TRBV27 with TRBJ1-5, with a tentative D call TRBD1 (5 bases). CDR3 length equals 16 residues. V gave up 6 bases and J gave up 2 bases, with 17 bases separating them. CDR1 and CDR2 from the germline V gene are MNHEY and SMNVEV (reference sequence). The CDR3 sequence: CASSPRGVPGNQPQHF. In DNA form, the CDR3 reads TGTGCCAGCAGCCCACGAGGGGTCCCGGGCAATCAGCCCCAGCATTTT.

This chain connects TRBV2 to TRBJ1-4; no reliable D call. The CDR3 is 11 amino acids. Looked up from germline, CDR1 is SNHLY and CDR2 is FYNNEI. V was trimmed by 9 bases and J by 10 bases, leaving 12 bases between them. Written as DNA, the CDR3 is TGTGCCAGTTTGGGGATCGGAAAACTGTTTTTT. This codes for CASLGIGKLFF.

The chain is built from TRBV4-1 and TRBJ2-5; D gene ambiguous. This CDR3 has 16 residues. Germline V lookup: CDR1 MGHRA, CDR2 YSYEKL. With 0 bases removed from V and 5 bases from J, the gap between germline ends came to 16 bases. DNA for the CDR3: TGCGCCAGCAGCCAAGACCCTCCCCGAGTAGGGGAGACCCAGTACTTC. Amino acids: CASSQDPPRVGETQYF.

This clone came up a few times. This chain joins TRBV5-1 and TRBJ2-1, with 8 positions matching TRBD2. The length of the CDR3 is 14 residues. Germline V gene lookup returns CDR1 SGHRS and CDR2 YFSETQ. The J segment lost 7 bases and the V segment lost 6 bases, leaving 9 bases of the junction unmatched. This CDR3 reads CASNEAGGWNEQFF. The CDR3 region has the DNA TGCGCCAGCAATGAGGCGGGAGGCTGGAATGAGCAGTTCTTC.